Below, one T cell receptor (beta chain) is given with its context. The target antigen is unknown. Measured with immunoSEQ multiplex PCR; TCRdb has only the in-frame clones, and not every one. The data show tens of thousands of clones, more than 65% seen once. Germline V gene data show CDR1 as MRHNA and CDR2 as SNTAGT. The CDR3 sequence is 11 residues long. The V gene lost 2 bases and the J gene lost 10 bases, with 8 bases spanning the gap. This record belongs to a study of early stage breast cancer tumors. Study conclusions and caveats: Blood repertoires resembled normal breast more than tumor.

The origin of this receptor is a person aged 60 to 70 with breast cancer. The sequencing input was blood. The J gene is TRBJ1-2, the V gene TRBV6-4; D is uncertain. The CDR3 loop reads CASSDGGLYTF. The CDR3 DNA sequence: TGTGCCAGCAGTGACGGAGGCCTCTACACCTTC.